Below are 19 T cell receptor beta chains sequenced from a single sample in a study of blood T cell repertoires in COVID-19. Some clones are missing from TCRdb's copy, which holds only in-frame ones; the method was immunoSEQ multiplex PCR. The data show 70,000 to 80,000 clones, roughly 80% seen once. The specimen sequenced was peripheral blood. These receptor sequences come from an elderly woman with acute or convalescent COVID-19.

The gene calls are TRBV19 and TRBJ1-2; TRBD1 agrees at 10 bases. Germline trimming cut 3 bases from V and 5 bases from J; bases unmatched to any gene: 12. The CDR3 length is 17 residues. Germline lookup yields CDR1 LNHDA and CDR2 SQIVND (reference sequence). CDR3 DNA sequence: TGTGCCAGTAGTATCCCCGGACAGGGGGATTTTTTTTATGGCTACACCTTC. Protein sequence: CASSIPGQGDFFYGYTF.

The CDR3 DNA reads TGTGCCAGCAGCTTACTGGGACAGGGGATATCGAACACTGAAGCTTTCTTT. It specifies CASSLLGQGISNTEAFF. The chain links TRBV7-2 to TRBJ1-1; 10 nucleotides align to TRBD1. After removal of 2 bases from V and 1 base from J, the junction contained 7 bases not matched to a gene. Germline V gene lookup returns CDR1 SGHTA and CDR2 FQGNSA. The CDR3 runs 17 residues.

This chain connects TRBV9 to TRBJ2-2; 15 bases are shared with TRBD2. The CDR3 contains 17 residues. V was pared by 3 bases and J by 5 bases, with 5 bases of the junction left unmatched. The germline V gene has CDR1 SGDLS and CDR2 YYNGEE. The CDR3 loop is CASSGGLAGGGTGELFF. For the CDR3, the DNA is TGTGCCAGCAGCGGGGGACTAGCGGGAGGTGGTACCGGGGAGCTGTTTTTT.

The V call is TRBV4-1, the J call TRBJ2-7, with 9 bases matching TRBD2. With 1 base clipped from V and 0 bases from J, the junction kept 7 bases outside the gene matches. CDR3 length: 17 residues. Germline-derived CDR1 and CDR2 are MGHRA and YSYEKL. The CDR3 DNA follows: TGCGCCAGCAGCCAAGTCCTAGCGGGGCGGAACTCCTACGAGCAGTACTTC. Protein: CASSQVLAGRNSYEQYF.

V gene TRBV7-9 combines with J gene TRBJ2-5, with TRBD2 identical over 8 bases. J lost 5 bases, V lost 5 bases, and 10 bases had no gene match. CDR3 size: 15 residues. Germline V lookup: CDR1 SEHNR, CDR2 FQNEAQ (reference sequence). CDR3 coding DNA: TGTGCCAGCAGCGTCAAGCGGGAGACCTTGGAGACCCAGTACTTC. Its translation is CASSVKRETLETQYF.

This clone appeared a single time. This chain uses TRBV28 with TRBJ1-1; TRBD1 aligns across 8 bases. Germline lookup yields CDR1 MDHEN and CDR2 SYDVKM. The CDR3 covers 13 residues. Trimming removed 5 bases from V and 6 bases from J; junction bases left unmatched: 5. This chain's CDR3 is CASSTGGISEAFF. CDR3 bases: TGTGCCAGCAGTACAGGGGGGATCTCTGAAGCTTTCTTT.

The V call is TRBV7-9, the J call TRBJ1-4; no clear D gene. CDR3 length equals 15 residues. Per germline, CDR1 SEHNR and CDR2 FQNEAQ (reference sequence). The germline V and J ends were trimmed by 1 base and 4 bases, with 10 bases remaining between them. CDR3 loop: CASSLGRVLNEKLFF. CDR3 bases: TGTGCCAGCAGCTTAGGCCGGGTCCTTAATGAAAAACTGTTTTTT.

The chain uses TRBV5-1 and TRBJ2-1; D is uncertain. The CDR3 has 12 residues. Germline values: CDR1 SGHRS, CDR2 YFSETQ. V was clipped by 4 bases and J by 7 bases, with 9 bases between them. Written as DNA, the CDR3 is TGCGCCAGCAGCCGCGACATTAATGAGCAGTTCTTC. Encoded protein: CASSRDINEQFF.

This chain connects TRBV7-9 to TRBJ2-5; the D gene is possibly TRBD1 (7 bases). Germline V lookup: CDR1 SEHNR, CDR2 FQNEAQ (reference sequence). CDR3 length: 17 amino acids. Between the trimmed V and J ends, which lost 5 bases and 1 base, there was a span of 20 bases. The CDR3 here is CASSPLGGGLLQETQYF. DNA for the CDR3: TGTGCCAGCAGCCCCCTTGGAGGGGGCCTCCTCCAAGAGACCCAGTACTTC.

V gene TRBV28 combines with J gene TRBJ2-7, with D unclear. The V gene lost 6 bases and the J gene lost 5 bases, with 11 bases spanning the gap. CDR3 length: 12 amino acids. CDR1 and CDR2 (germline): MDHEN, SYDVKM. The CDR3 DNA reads TGTGCCAGCAGCTCCCACATGGACGAGCAGTACTTC. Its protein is CASSSHMDEQYF.

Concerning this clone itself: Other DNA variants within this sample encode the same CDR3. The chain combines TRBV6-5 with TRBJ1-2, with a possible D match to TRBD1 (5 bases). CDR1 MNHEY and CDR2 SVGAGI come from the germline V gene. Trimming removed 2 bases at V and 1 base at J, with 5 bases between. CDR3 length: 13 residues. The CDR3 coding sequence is TGTGCCAGCAGTTACCAGGGTAACTATGGCTACACCTTC. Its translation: CASSYQGNYGYTF.

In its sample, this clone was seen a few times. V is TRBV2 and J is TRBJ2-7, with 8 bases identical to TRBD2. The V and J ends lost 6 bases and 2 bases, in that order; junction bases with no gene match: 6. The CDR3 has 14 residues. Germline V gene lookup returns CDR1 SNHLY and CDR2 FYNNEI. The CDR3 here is CASRGVAGPYEQYF. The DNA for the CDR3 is TGTGCCAGCAGGGGGGTAGCGGGACCCTACGAGCAGTACTTC.

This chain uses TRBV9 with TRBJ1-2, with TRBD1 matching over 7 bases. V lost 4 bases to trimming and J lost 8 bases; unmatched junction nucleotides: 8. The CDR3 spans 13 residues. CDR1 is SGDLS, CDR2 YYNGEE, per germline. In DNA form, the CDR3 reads TGTGCCAGCAGCTTAACAGGGGTGTGGGGCTACACCTTC. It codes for CASSLTGVWGYTF. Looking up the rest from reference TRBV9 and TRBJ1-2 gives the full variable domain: DSGVTQTPKHLITATGQRVTLRCSPRSGDLSVYWYQQSLDQGLQFLIQYYNGEERAKGNILERFSAQQFPDLHSELNLSSLELGDSALYFCASSLTGVWGYTFGSGTRLTVV.

The CDR3 protein is CASRPLAGGANYGYTF. The CDR3, as DNA: TGTGCCAGCAGACCATTGGCAGGGGGTGCTAACTATGGCTACACCTTC. This chain connects TRBV11-2 to TRBJ1-2; 7 bases align to TRBD1. The CDR3 has 16 amino acids. Unmatched junction bases numbered 10, after V lost 6 bases and J lost 0 bases. The V gene's germline CDR1 is SGHAT and CDR2 FQNNGV.

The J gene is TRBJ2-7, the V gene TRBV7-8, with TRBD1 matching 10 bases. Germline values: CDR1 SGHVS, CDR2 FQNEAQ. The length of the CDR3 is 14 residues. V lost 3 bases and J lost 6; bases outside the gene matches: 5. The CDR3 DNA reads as TGTGCCAGCAGCTTCCGGGACAGGGGACGCGAGCAGTACTTC. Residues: CASSFRDRGREQYF.

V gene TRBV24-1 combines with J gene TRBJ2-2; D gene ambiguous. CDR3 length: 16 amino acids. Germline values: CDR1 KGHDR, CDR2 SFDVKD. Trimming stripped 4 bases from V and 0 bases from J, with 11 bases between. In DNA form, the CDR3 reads TGTGCCACCAGTGAACGACTCTACCCGAACACCGGGGAGCTGTTTTTT. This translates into CATSERLYPNTGELFF.

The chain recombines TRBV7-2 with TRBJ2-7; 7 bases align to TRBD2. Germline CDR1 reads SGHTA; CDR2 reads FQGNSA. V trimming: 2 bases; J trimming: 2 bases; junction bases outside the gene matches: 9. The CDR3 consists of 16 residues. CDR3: CASSLNQRGLTYEQYF. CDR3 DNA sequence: TGTGCCAGCAGCTTAAACCAGCGGGGCCTGACCTACGAGCAGTACTTC.

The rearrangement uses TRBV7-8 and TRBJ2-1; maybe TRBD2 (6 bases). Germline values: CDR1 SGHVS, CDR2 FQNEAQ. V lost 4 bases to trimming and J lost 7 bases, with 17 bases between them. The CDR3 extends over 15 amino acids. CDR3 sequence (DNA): TGTGCCAGCAGCTGGAGGGCGGTAGCGAGTAATGAGCAGTTCTTC. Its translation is CASSWRAVASNEQFF.

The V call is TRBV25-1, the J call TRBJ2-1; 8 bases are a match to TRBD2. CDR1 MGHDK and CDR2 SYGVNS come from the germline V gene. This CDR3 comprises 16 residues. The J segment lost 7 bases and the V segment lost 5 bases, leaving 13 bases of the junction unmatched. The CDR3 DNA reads TGTGCCAGCAGTTCCCCGGGAGGGCCAAGGAGGAATGAGCAGTTCTTC. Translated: CASSSPGGPRRNEQFF.